A single T cell receptor beta chain is shown here with its context. Its antigen is not yet known. The input lacks base qualities; no much larger clone sits a single base away. Between the V and J ends, shortened by 7 bases and 2 bases respectively, the junction contains 8 bases. Including the terminal cysteine and phenylalanine, the CDR3 comprises 12 residues. This entry keeps only the CDR3 DNA: 36 bases, framed from base 1. In the germline V gene, CDR1 corresponds to SGHDN and CDR2 to FVKESK. For sequencing of the TCRbeta CDR3 region, genomic DNA was extracted from the sorted cells. The immunoSEQ Assay was used to sequence the TCRbeta CDR3 regions. The table was pulled from immuneACCESS by TCRdb, which kept in-frame rearrangements only. Such tables lose some clones; where checked, under half of the loss comes from unresolved V genes, and the rest has no known cause. The sample has approximately 9,500 clones on record, 55% to 75% of them singletons. The ten top clones hold 20% to 30% of the sample.

This sample stems from a study of OX40 agonist ivuxolimab in advanced cancers. General notes on the study: Ivuxolimab, which targeted the costimulatory receptor OX40 (CD134), was an agonistic, fully human IgG2 monoclonal antibody. Partial responses were achieved by three dose-escalation patients, of whom one had hepatocellular carcinoma and two had cutaneous melanoma. The dose-escalation cohort was roughly 83% male with a mean age of about 54 years, ranging from about 23 to 85. The monotherapy dose-escalation portion (N of about 50 patients) of the phase I ivuxolimab trial is reported in the paper. Peripheral TCRbeta sequencing was intended to test whether TCR sequence diversity was altered and clonal T-cell expansion was caused by ivuxolimab. Prior anti-PD-1, anti-PD-L1 or anti-CTLA-4 therapy was permitted, and checkpoint inhibitors had been received by roughly 42% of dose-escalation patients. Intravenous ivuxolimab was administered to patients every 2 weeks at six dose levels: 0.01, 0.1, 0.3, 1.5, 3 and 10 mg/kg. Of the approximately 50 dose-escalation patients, hepatocellular carcinoma was present in about 19, melanoma in some 15, renal cell carcinoma in 9 and head and neck cancer in 9.

On the study overall, not on this receptor specifically: The antigen specificity of the peripheral T cells that underwent clonal expansion was not determined. Clonal expansion of both CD4+ and CD8+ blood T cells was observed from baseline to week 6 at doses 0.1 to 3.0 mg/kg. After ivuxolimab, CD8+ T cells had more expanded clones than CD4+ T cells on average. Partial responders in the 0.1-3.0 mg/kg groups had among the lowest normalized peripheral clonal expansion, especially among CD8+ T cells. Low levels of normalized T-cell clonal expansion were also seen in some nonresponding patients.

Patients with a history of autoimmune disease or receiving systemic immunosuppression were excluded from the trial. Peripheral blood for TCR sequencing was collected from all dose cohorts at baseline, on cycle 4 day 1, and on cycle 7 day 1. The samples were taken from a phase I, first-in-human, multicenter, open-label dose-escalation trial of ivuxolimab. Adults with locally advanced or metastatic melanoma, renal cell carcinoma, hepatocellular carcinoma or head and neck squamous cell carcinoma were enrolled in the trial. Before TCR sequencing, CD4+ T cells and CD8+ T cells from peripheral blood were sorted into separate populations.

Material: CD4+ or CD8+ T cells sorted from blood, obtained in a trial of the OX40 agonist ivuxolimab. The sequence derives from an adult with an advanced solid tumor such as melanoma, head and neck, liver or kidney cancer. In this chain, TRBV14 is recombined with TRBJ1-1; too little of a D gene remains to name it. The sequenced DNA is TGTGCCAGCACACTGGGAAACACTGAAGCTTTCTTT. Its amino acids are CASTLGNTEAFF.